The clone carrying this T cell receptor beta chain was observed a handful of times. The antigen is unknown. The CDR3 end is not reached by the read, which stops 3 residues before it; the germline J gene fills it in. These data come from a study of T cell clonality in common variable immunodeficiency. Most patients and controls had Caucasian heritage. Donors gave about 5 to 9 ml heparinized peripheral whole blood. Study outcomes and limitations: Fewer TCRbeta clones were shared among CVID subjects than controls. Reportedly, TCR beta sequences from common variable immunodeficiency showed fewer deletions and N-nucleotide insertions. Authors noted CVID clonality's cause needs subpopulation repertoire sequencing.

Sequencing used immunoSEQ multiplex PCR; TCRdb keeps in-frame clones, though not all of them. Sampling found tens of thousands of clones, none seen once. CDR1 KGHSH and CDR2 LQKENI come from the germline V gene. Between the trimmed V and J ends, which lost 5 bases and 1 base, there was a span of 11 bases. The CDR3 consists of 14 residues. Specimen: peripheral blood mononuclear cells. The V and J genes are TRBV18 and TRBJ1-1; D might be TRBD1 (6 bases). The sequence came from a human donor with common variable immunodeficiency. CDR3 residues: CASSGDRTNTEAFF. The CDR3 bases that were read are TGTGCCAGCTCAGGCGACAGGACGAACACTGAA.